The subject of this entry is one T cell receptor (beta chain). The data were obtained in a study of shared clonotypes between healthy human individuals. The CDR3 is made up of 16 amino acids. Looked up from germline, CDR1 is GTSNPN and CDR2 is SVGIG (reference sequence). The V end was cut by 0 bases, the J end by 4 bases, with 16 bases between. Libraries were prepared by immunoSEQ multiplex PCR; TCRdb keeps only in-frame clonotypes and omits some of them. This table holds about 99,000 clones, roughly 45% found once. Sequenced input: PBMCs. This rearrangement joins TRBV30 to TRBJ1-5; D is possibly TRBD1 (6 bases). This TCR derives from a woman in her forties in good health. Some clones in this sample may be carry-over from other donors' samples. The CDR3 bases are TGTGCCTGGAGTGTAACAGGGTATCGGGTGAATCAGCCCCAGCATTTT. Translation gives CAWSVTGYRVNQPQHF.